This T cell receptor (beta chain) came from a study of T cell clonality in common variable immunodeficiency. Whole-study results and caveats: Common variable immunodeficiency TCR beta sequences reportedly had fewer deletions and N-nucleotide insertions.

Details on this clone: The antigen is undetermined. The read gets to within 3 residues of the CDR3 end, and the germline J gene fills in the rest.

Reduced serum IgG, IgA and/or IgM plus specific antibody deficiency defined CVID. Blood samples were heparinized, about 4.5 to 8 ml per donor. The data were produced by immunoSEQ multiplex PCR, yet TCRdb's version contains in-frame clones alone and is incomplete. The specimen's table records fewer than 8,500 clones. Trimming removed 5 bases at V and 2 bases at J, with 16 bases between. CDR3 size: 15 residues. In germline, CDR1 is LNHDA, CDR2 SQIVND (reference sequence). This chain joins TRBV19 and TRBJ2-7; a possible D gene is TRBD2 (6 bases). This TCR derives from a human donor with common variable immunodeficiency. Sequenced material: peripheral blood mononuclear cells. Incomplete CDR3 DNA: TGTGCCAGTAGTGACCCAGGGACTGGAGCCTACGAG. As protein: CASSDPGTGAYE. The full CDR3 reads CASSDPGTGAYEQYF.